This T cell receptor (beta chain) was sequenced during a study of shared clonotypes between healthy human individuals. The CDR3 is 15 amino acids. The germline V and J ends were trimmed by 6 bases and 2 bases, with 14 bases remaining between them. Germline V CDR1 and CDR2: LNHDA, SQIVND (reference sequence). The input for sorted-subset replicate PCRs was approximately 200 ng DNA, about 30,000 T cell genomes. TCRdb keeps only in-frame clones here, not all; method: immunoSEQ multiplex PCR. The sample yields roughly 2,500,000 clones, approximately 93% seen once. V usage is TRBV19 and J usage is TRBJ1-5, with a possible D match to TRBD1 (5 bases). The source material was naive CD4+ T cells from PBMCs. Specified subset: CD45RA+ positively selected. The TCR was taken from a man aged 18 to 29 in good health. Some clones in this sample may be carry-over from other donors' samples. The CDR3 reads CASSLLWGGNQPQHF. CDR3 bases: TGTGCCAGTAGCCTCCTCTGGGGCGGCAATCAGCCCCAGCATTTT.